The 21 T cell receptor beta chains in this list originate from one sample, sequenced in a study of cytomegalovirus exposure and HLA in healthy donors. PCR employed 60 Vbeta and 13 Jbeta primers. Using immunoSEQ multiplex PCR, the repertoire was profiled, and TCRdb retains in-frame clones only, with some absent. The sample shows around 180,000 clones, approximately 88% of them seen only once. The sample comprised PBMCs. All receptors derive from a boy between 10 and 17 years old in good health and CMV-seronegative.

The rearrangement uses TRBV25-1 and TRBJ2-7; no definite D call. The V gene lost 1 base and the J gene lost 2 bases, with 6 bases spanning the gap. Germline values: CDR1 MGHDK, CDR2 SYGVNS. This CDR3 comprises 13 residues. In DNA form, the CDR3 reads TGTGCCAGCAGTGAATCCTACCCCTACGAGCAGTACTTC. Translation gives CASSESYPYEQYF.

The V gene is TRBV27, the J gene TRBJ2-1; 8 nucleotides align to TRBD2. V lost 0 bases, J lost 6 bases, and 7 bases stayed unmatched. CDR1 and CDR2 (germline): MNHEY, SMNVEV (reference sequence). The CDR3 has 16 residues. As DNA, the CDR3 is TGTGCCAGCAGTTTATCGGTCGGGGGGGTTGGCAATGAGCAGTTCTTC. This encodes CASSLSVGGVGNEQFF.

CDR3 sequence reads: CSVAGGTDTQYF. DNA for the CDR3: TGCAGCGTTGCTGGAGGGACAGATACGCAGTATTTT. The gene calls are TRBV29-1 and TRBJ2-3; the D gene is possibly TRBD2 (6 bases). Germline V lookup: CDR1 SQVTM, CDR2 ANQGSEA. CDR3 length equals 12 residues. V was shortened by 4 bases and J by 3 bases, with 8 bases between the two germline ends.

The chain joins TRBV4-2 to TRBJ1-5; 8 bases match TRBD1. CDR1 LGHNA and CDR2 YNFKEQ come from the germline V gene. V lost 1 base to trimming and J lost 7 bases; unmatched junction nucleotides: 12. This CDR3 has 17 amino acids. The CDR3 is CASSQVGVGQGEQPQHF. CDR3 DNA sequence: TGTGCCAGCAGCCAAGTGGGTGTCGGACAGGGTGAACAGCCCCAGCATTTT.

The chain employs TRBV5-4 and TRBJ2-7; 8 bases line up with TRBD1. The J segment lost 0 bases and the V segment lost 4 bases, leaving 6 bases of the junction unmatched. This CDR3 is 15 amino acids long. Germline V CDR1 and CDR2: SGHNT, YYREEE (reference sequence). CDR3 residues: CASSQRTGNSYEQYF. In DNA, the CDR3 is TGTGCCAGCAGCCAACGGACAGGGAACTCCTACGAGCAGTACTTC.

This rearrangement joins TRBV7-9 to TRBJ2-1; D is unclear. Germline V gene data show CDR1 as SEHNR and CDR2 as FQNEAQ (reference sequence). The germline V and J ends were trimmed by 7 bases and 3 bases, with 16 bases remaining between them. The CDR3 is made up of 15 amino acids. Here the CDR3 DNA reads TGTGCCAGCAACATGGCCGCAACGAACTACAATGAGCAGTTCTTC. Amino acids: CASNMAATNYNEQFF. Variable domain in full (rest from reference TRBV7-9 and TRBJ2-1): DTGVSQNPRHKITKRGQNVTFRCDPISEHNRLYWYRQTLGQGPEFLTYFQNEAQLEKSRLLSDRFSAERPKGSFSTLEIQRTEQGDSAMYLCASNMAATNYNEQFFGPGTRLTVL.

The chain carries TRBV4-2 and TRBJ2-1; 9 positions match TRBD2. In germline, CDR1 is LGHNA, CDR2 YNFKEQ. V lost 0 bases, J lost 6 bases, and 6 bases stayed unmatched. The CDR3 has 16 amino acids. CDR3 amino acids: CASSQDSSGRSNEQFF. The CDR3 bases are TGTGCCAGCAGCCAAGATAGCAGCGGGAGGTCCAATGAGCAGTTCTTC.

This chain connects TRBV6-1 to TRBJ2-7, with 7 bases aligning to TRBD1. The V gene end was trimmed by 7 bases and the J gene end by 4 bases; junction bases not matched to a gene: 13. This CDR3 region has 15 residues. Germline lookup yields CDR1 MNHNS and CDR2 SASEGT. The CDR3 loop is CASTEIGGISYEQYF. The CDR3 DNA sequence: TGTGCCAGCACGGAGATAGGGGGCATCAGTTACGAGCAGTACTTC.

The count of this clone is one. Here the CDR3 DNA reads TGTGCCAGTAGTATTGTGGACAGGGGGCGTCGAGAGACCCAGTACTTC. Translation: CASSIVDRGRRETQYF. This chain joins TRBV19 and TRBJ2-5; 11 bases agree with TRBD1. CDR3 length: 16 residues. CDR1 is LNHDA and CDR2 is SQIVND in the germline V gene (reference sequence). V gave up 3 bases and J gave up 4 bases; unmatched junction bases: 7.

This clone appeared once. CDR3 residues: CASSRTRRDYGYTF. Here the CDR3 DNA reads TGCGCCAGCAGCCGCACCAGGAGGGACTATGGCTACACCTTC. The chain combines TRBV4-3 with TRBJ1-2; the D is unclear. Trimming cost V 4 bases and J 3 bases, with 12 bases left between them. The CDR3 has 14 residues. Germline CDR1 LGHNA, CDR2 YSLEER.

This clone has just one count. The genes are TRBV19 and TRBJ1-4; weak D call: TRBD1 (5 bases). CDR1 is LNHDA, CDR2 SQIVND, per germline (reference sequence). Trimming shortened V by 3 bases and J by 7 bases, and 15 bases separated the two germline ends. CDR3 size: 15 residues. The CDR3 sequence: CASSIEGARGEKLFF. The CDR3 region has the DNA TGTGCCAGTAGTATTGAAGGGGCAAGGGGTGAAAAACTGTTTTTT. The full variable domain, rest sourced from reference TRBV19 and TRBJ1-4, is DGGITQSPKYLFRKEGQNVTLSCEQNLNHDAMYWYRQDPGQGLRLIYYSQIVNDFQKGDIAEGYSVSREKKESFPLTVTSAQKNPTAFYLCASSIEGARGEKLFFGSGTQLSVL.

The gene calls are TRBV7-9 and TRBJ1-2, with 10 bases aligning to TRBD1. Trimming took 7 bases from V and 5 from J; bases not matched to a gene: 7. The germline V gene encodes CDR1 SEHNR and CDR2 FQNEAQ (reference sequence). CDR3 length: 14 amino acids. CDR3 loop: CASTTTGQGYGYTF. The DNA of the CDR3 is TGTGCCAGCACTACAACGGGACAGGGGTATGGCTACACCTTC.

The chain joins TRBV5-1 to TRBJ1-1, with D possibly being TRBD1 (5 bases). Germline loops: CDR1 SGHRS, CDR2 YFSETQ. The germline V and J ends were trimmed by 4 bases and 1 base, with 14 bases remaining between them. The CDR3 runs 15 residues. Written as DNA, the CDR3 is TGCGCCAGCAGCCTAATGTCGGGGGAGAACACTGAAGCTTTCTTT. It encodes CASSLMSGENTEAFF. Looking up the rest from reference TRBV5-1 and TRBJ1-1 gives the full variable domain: KAGVTQTPRYLIKTRGQQVTLSCSPISGHRSVSWYQQTPGQGLQFLFEYFSETQRNKGNFPGRFSGRQFSNSRSEMNVSTLELGDSALYLCASSLMSGENTEAFFGQGTRLTVV.

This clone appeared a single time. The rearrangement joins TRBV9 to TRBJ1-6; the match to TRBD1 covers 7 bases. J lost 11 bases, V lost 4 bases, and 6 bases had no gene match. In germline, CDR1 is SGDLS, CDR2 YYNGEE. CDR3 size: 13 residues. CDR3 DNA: TGTGCCAGCAGCTTAGGGGGCGTAACACCCCTCCACTTT. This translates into CASSLGGVTPLHF.

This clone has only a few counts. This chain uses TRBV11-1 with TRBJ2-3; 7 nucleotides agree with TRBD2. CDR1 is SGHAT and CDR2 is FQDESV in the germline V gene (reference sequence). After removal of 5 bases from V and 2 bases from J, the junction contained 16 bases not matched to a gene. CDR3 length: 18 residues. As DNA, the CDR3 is TGTGCCAGCAGCACATCGATGCTAGCGGTTAGATACACAGATACGCAGTATTTT. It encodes CASSTSMLAVRYTDTQYF.

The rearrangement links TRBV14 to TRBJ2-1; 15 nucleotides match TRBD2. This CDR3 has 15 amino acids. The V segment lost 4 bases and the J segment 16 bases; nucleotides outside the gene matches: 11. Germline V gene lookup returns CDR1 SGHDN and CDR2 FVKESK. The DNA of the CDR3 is TGTGCCAGCAGCCCAGCGGGACTAGCGGGAGGCAGGGGTTTCTTC. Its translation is CASSPAGLAGGRGFF.

The CDR3 DNA follows: TGTGCCAGCAGCTTAGGTGGGGCGGGGGTGGCGTATGAGCAGTTCTTC. Amino acid sequence: CASSLGGAGVAYEQFF. V is TRBV7-6 and J is TRBJ2-1; TRBD2 matches 7 bases. After removal of 1 base from V and 8 bases from J, the junction contained 11 bases not matched to a gene. This CDR3 region has 16 residues. Germline assignment: CDR1 SGHVS and CDR2 FNYEAQ. Complete variable domain (other parts from reference TRBV7-6 and TRBJ2-1): GAGVSQSPRYKVTKRGQDVALRCDPISGHVSLYWYRQALGQGPEFLTYFNYEAQQDKSGLPNDRFSAERPEGSISTLTIQRTEQRDSAMYRCASSLGGAGVAYEQFFGPGTRLTVL.

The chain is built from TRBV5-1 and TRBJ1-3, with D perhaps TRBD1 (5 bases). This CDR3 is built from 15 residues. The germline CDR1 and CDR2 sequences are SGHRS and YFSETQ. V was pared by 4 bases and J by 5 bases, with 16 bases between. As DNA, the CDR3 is TGCGCCAGCAGCAGGGACTCAAGTATAAGAAACACCATATATTTT. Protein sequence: CASSRDSSIRNTIYF.

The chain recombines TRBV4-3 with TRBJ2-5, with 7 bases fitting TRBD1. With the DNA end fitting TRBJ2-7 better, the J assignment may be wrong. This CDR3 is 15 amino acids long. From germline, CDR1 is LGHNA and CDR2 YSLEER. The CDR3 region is CASSQERGPSYEQYF. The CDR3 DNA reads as TGCGCCAGCAGCCAAGAGAGGGGGCCCTCCTACGAGCAGTACTTC.

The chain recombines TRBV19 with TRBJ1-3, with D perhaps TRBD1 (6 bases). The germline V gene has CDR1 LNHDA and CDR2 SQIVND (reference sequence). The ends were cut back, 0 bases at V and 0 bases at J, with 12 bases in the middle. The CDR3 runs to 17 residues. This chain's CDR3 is CASSIEMPGVSGNTIYF. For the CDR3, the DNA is TGTGCCAGTAGTATAGAAATGCCAGGGGTCTCTGGAAACACCATATATTTT.

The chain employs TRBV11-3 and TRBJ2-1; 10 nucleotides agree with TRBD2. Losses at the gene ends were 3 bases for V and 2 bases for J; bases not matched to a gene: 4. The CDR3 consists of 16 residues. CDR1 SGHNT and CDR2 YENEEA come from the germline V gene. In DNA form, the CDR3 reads TGTGCCAGCAGCTTGGGAGGACTAGCGGCCTACAATGAGCAGTTCTTC. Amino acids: CASSLGGLAAYNEQFF.